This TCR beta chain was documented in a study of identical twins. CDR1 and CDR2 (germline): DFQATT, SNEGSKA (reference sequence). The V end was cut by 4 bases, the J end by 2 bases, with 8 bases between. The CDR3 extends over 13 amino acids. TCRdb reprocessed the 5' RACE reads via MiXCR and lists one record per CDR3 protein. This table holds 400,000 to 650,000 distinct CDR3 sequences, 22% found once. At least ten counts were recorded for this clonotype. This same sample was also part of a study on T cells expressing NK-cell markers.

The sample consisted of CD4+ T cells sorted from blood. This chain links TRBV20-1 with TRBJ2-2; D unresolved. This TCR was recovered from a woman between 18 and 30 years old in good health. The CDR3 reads CSANGHNTGELFF. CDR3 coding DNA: TGCAGTGCTAACGGGCACAACACCGGGGAGCTGTTTTTT.